A selection of T cell receptor beta chains follows, all from one sample in a study of naive and memory T cell subsets. TCRdb used MiXCR to reprocess the UMI-ligation and nested PCR reads, holding one entry per CDR3 protein. This sample has about 85,000 distinct CDR3 sequences, with around 12% found just once. The sample comprised central memory CD4+ T cells from blood. All receptors come from a human donor in good health. Both conserved end residues are part of each CDR3. D genes are given only for firm matches. Clone size, where shown, is once, few, many, or a class for clones that have expanded.

size | J | V | D | DNA | CDR3
few | TRBJ1-2 | TRBV10-3 | - | TGTGCCACCGTGACAGCCACCCAGGGCTATGGCTACACCTTC | CATVTATQGYGYTF
- | TRBJ1-5 | TRBV6-2/TRBV6-3 | TRBD1 | TGTGCCAGCCACGACAGGGTGCTTAATCAGCCCCAGCATTTT | CASHDRVLNQPQHF
- | TRBJ2-5 | TRBV5-4 | TRBD1 | TGTGCCAGCAGCTTCGACAGGGGGCTGAAAGAGACCCAGTACTTC | CASSFDRGLKETQYF
- | TRBJ2-5 | TRBV3-1 | - | TGTGCCAGCAGCCCTCAGTGGGGGGAAGAGACCCAGTACTTC | CASSPQWGEETQYF
few | TRBJ1-5 | TRBV20-1 | - | TGCAGTGTACGAGGGGGAGGGGACAATCAGCCCCAGCATTTT | CSVRGGGDNQPQHF
few | TRBJ1-1 | TRBV5-8 | - | TGTGCCAGCAGCTTCTTACGGGCTGAAGCTTTCTTT | CASSFLRAEAFF
- | TRBJ2-1 | TRBV14 | - | TGTGCCAGCAGCCAAGATCTCGGGGGAGGCCCCAAGGGCAATGAGCAGTTCTTC | CASSQDLGGGPKGNEQFF
few | TRBJ2-1 | TRBV7-2 | - | TGTGCCAGCAGCTTAGGGTATAGCTCCTACAATGAGCAGTTCTTC | CASSLGYSSYNEQFF
few | TRBJ2-1 | TRBV5-1 | - | TGCGCCAGCAGCTTTCGAACTGAGCAGTTCTTC | CASSFRTEQFF
once | TRBJ2-4 | TRBV18 | TRBD1 | TGTGCCAGCTCACCACCGGGACAGATACTTACCATTCAGTACTTC | CASSPPGQILTIQYF
few | TRBJ2-1 | TRBV19 | TRBD1 | TGTGCCAGTAGTCCCCGTCGACAGGGTGGTGCTGAGCAGTTCTTC | CASSPRRQGGAEQFF
- | TRBJ1-2 | TRBV28 | TRBD1 | TGTGCCAGCAGTTCCCGGACAGGATCTATCTATGGCTACACCTTC | CASSSRTGSIYGYTF
few | TRBJ2-3 | TRBV12-3/TRBV12-4 | TRBD2 | TGTGCCAGCAGGTCCCTAGCGGGATCTCCAGATACGCAGTATTTT | CASRSLAGSPDTQYF
few | TRBJ2-7 | TRBV6-5 | - | TGTGCCAGCAGTCAGGGAACCGAGCAGTACTTC | CASSQGTEQYF
- | TRBJ2-7 | TRBV5-5 | TRBD2 | TGTGCCAGCAGCTTGGCCGCGGGGGACTACGAGCAGTACTTC | CASSLAAGDYEQYF
many | TRBJ1-3 | TRBV10-3 | TRBD1 | TGTGCCATCAGAGGGACAGACTACAAATCTGGAAACACCATATATTTT | CAIRGTDYKSGNTIYF
- | TRBJ2-7 | TRBV7-7 | - | TGTGCCAGCAGCCCCACAACGGCGACCTACGAGCAGTACTTC | CASSPTTATYEQYF
- | TRBJ1-1 | TRBV11-2 | - | TGTGCCAGCAGCTTAGAGCGAGGGACTGAAGCTTTCTTT | CASSLERGTEAFF
- | TRBJ2-7 | TRBV5-1 | - | TGCGCCAGCAGCTTGAGGGGTTACGAGCAGTACTTC | CASSLRGYEQYF
few | TRBJ2-7 | TRBV29-1 | TRBD2 | TGCAGCGTTAACATAGCGGGGACCTACGAGCAGTACTTC | CSVNIAGTYEQYF
few | TRBJ2-2 | TRBV20-1 | TRBD2 | TGCAGTGCTAGGAGGCTAGCGGGCACCGGGGAGCTGTTTTTT | CSARRLAGTGELFF
- | TRBJ1-4 | TRBV6-2/TRBV6-3 | - | TGTGCCAGCAGAAACGCCGGGACCGCGAATGAAAAACTGTTTTTT | CASRNAGTANEKLFF